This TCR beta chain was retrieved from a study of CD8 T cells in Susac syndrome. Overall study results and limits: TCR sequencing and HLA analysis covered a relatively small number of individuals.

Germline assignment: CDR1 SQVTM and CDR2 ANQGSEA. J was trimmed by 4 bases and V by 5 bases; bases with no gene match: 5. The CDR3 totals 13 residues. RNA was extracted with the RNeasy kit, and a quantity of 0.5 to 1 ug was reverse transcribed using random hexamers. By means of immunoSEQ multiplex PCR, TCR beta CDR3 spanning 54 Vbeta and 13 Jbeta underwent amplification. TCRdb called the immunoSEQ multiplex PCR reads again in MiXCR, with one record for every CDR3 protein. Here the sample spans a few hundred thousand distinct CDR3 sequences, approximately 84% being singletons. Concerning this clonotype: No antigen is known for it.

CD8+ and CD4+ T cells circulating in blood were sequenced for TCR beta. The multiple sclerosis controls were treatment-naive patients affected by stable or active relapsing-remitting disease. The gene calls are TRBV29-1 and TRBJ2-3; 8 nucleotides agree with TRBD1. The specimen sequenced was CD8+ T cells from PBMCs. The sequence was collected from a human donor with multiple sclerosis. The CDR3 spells CSVSGGEADTQYF. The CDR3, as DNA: TGCAGCGTTTCAGGGGGCGAAGCAGATACGCAGTATTTT.